This T cell receptor (beta chain) derives from a study of shared clonotypes between healthy human individuals. The method was immunoSEQ multiplex PCR; TCRdb's version includes in-frame clones alone and lacks a portion of them. This sample has about 2.4 million clones, with 90% to 95% found just once. In the case of this clone: Its antigen is not known.

Study conclusions and caveats: Apart from blood, nothing was sampled; tissue repertoires likely differ.

The V gene's germline CDR1 is LNHDA and CDR2 SQIVND (reference sequence). Trimming took off 8 bases at V and 3 bases at J, with 17 bases between the two ends. This CDR3 is built from 14 residues. The rearrangement links TRBV19 to TRBJ2-7; D unresolved. The source of this sequence is a man aged 18 to 29 in good health. Some clones in this sample may be carry-over from other donors' samples. The specimen sequenced was naive CD4+ T cells from PBMCs. Subset given: CD45RA+ positively selected. The CDR3 reads CASRRTEHFYEQYF. CDR3 coding DNA: TGTGCCAGTCGAAGGACCGAGCACTTCTACGAGCAGTACTTC.